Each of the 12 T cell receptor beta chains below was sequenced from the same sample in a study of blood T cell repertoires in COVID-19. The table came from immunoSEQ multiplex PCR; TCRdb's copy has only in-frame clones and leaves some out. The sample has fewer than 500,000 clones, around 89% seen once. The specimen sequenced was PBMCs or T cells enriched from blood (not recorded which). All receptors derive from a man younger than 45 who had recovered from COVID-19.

Here the CDR3 DNA reads TGTGCCAGCAGCCCCCGCGGGAGCTATGGCTACACCTTC. Translating it yields CASSPRGSYGYTF. The chain employs TRBV3-1 (or the pseudogene TRBV3-2) and TRBJ1-2, with D unresolved. This CDR3 comprises 13 residues. Germline V lookup: CDR1 LGHDT, CDR2 YNNKEL (reference sequence). The V and J ends lost 4 bases and 4 bases respectively, with 10 bases between them.

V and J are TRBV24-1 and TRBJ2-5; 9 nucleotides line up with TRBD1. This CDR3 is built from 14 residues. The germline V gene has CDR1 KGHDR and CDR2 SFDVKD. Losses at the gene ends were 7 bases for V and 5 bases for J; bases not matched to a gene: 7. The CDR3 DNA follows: TGTGCCACCAGGGATACAGGGGGCCGGGAGACCCAGTACTTC. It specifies CATRDTGGRETQYF.

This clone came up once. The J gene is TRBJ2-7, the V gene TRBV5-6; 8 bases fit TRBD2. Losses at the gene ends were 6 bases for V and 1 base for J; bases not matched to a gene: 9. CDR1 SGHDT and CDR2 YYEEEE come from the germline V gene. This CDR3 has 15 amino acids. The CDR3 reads CASTLTSGDSYEQYF. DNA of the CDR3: TGTGCCAGCACCCTTACTAGCGGAGATTCCTACGAGCAGTACTTC.

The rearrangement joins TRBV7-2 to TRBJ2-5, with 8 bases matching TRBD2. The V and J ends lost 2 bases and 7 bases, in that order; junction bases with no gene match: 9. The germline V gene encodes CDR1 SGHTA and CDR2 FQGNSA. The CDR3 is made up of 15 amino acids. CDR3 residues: CASSLFVGTSATQYF. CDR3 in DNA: TGTGCCAGCAGCTTATTTGTTGGGACTAGTGCGACCCAGTACTTC.

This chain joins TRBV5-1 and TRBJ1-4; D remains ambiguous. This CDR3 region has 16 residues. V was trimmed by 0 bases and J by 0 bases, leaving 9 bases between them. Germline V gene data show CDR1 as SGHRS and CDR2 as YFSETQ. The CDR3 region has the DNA TGCGCCAGCAGCTTGGGTCAGATTGCAACTAATGAAAAACTGTTTTTT. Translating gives CASSLGQIATNEKLFF.

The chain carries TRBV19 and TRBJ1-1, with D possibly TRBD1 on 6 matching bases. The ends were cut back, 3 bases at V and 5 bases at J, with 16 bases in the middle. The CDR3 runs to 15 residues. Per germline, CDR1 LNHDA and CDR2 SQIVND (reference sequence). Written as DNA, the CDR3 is TGTGCCAGTAGTATCCGGGACACCAGTCGGACTGAAGCTTTCTTT. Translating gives CASSIRDTSRTEAFF.

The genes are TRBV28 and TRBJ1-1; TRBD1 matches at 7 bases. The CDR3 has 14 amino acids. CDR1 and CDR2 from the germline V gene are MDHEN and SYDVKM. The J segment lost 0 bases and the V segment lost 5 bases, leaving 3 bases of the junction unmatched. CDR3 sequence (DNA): TGTGCCAGCAGTCCCGGGACAGTGAACACTGAAGCTTTCTTT. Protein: CASSPGTVNTEAFF.

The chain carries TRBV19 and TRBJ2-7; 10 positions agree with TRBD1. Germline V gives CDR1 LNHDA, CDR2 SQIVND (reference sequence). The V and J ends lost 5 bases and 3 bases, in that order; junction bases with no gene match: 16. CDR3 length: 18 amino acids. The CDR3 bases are TGTGCCAGTAGTTGGAAGGCTCCGAGCCGGGACAGGGGCTACGAGCAGTACTTC. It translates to CASSWKAPSRDRGYEQYF. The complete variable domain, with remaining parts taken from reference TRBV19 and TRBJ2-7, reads DGGITQSPKYLFRKEGQNVTLSCEQNLNHDAMYWYRQDPGQGLRLIYYSQIVNDFQKGDIAEGYSVSREKKESFPLTVTSAQKNPTAFYLCASSWKAPSRDRGYEQYFGPGTRLTVT.

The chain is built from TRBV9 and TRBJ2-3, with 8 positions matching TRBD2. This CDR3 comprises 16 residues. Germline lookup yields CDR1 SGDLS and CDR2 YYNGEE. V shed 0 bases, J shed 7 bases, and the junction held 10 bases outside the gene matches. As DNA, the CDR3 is TGTGCCAGCAGCGTAGCGCCCGGGACTAGTCTCAATACGCAGTATTTT. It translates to CASSVAPGTSLNTQYF.

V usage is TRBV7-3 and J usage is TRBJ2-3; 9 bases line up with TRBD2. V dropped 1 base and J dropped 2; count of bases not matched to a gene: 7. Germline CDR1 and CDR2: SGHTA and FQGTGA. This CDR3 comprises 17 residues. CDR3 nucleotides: TGTGCCAGCAGCTTAAGACCTCTAGCGGGGAACACAGATACGCAGTATTTT. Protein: CASSLRPLAGNTDTQYF.

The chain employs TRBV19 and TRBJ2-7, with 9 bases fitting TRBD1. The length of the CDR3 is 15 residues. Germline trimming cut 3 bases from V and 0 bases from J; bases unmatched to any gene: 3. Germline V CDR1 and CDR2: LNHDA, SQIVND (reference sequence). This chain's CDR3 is CASSMTGGSSYEQYF. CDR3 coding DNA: TGTGCCAGTAGTATGACAGGGGGTAGCTCCTACGAGCAGTACTTC.

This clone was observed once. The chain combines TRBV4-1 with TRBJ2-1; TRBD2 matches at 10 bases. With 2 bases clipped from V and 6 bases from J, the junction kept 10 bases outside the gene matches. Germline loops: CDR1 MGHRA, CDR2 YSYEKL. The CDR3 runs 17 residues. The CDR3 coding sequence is TGCGCCAGCAGCCAAAATACAGCGGGAGGGCCGGGCAATGAGCAGTTCTTC. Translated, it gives CASSQNTAGGPGNEQFF.